Listed below are T cell receptor beta chains from one sample, sequenced in a study of OX40 agonist ivuxolimab in advanced cancers. Sequencing used immunoSEQ multiplex PCR; TCRdb keeps in-frame clones, though not all of them. This table holds around 67,000 clones, roughly 81% found once. Sequences were derived from CD4+ or CD8+ T cells sorted from blood, sampled in a trial of the OX40 agonist ivuxolimab. Every receptor here comes from an adult with an advanced solid tumor such as melanoma, head and neck, liver or kidney cancer. Each CDR3 is given with its conserved first and last residue. The order of the fields is CDR3 DNA, CDR3 protein, clone size, CDR3 length, V gene, D gene, J gene. The D gene is left open where the match is weak. Clone size is not always given. Where it is, it says once, few, many or a class for expanded clones.

DNA: TGTGCCAGCAGCGTAGATAGGTGGGACACTGAAGCTTTCTTT
CDR3: CASSVDRWDTEAFF
size: .
length: 14
V: TRBV9
D: .
J: TRBJ1-1

DNA: TGTGCCAGTACCCAGAGTGGAGGTCAGCCCCAGCATTTT
CDR3: CASTQSGGQPQHF
size: .
length: 13
V: TRBV19
D: .
J: TRBJ1-5

DNA: TGCAGTGCTAGGACGACCGGGGAGCTGTTTTTT
CDR3: CSARTTGELFF
size: .
length: 11
V: TRBV20-1
D: .
J: TRBJ2-2

DNA: TGTGCCAGCAGTTCGGCAGGGCTCGGTGAGCAGTTCTTC
CDR3: CASSSAGLGEQFF
size: .
length: 13
V: TRBV28
D: .
J: TRBJ2-1

DNA: TGCAGCGTTGATGCAGACTACAATGAGCAGTTCTTC
CDR3: CSVDADYNEQFF
size: .
length: 12
V: TRBV29-1
D: .
J: TRBJ2-1

DNA: TGTGCCGCCAGGGGAGTGGGAACTGAAGCTTTCTTT
CDR3: CAARGVGTEAFF
size: .
length: 12
V: TRBV6-6
D: .
J: TRBJ1-1

DNA: TGTGCCAGCAGACGGACTAGCGGCCCCTACGAGCAGTACTTC
CDR3: CASRRTSGPYEQYF
size: .
length: 14
V: TRBV6-6
D: TRBD2
J: TRBJ2-7

DNA: TGCGCCAGCAGCTTGGGGACAGGGAAAGAGCAGTTCTTC
CDR3: CASSLGTGKEQFF
size: .
length: 13
V: TRBV5-1
D: TRBD1
J: TRBJ2-1

DNA: TGTGCCAGCAGAGCCTCCGGGACTAGCGGGGTCGGCACAGATACGCAGTATTTT
CDR3: CASRASGTSGVGTDTQYF
size: .
length: 18
V: TRBV7-2
D: TRBD2
J: TRBJ2-3

DNA: TGTGCCTGGAGGGGGGGATCACCAGCCGGTCACCAGACTTCACCCCTCCACTTT
CDR3: CAWRGGSPAGHQTSPLHF
size: .
length: 18
V: TRBV30
D: .
J: TRBJ1-6

DNA: TGTGCCAGCAGTCCCACGACATGGGGAGGTAACTATGGCTACACCTTC
CDR3: CASSPTTWGGNYGYTF
size: .
length: 16
V: TRBV28
D: .
J: TRBJ1-2

DNA: TGTGCCAGCAGCCAGGTCGGAGGGTCCTATAATTCACCCCTCCACTTT
CDR3: CASSQVGGSYNSPLHF
size: .
length: 16
V: TRBV14
D: .
J: TRBJ1-6

DNA: TGTGTCAGCAGCCAACAAGGGACAGGGGGGTTTGGCTACACCTTC
CDR3: CVSSQQGTGGFGYTF
size: .
length: 15
V: TRBV6-5
D: TRBD1
J: TRBJ1-2

DNA: TGTGCCAGCAGCGTAGCCAGCCGGCCAGGAACTGGAAACACCATATATTTT
CDR3: CASSVASRPGTGNTIYF
size: .
length: 17
V: TRBV9
D: .
J: TRBJ1-3

DNA: TGCGCCAGCAGCGGGGTTGGGGACGTTGGAAACACCATATATTTT
CDR3: CASSGVGDVGNTIYF
size: .
length: 15
V: TRBV5-1
D: .
J: TRBJ1-3

DNA: TGTGCCAGCAGTCCTTTGGACAACCCGAGCACTGAAGCTTTCTTT
CDR3: CASSPLDNPSTEAFF
size: .
length: 15
V: TRBV28
D: .
J: TRBJ1-1

DNA: TGTGCCAGCAGCCACGTGGGTTTTCATGAAAAACTGTTTTTT
CDR3: CASSHVGFHEKLFF
size: once
length: 14
V: TRBV7-9
D: .
J: TRBJ1-4

DNA: TGTGCCAGCACCCGCCAGAGGGGACTTAACACTGAAGCTTTCTTT
CDR3: CASTRQRGLNTEAFF
size: .
length: 15
V: TRBV2
D: .
J: TRBJ1-1

DNA: TGTGCCAGCAGTGGGCAGACTACCTACGAGCAGTACTTC
CDR3: CASSGQTTYEQYF
size: .
length: 13
V: TRBV6-5
D: .
J: TRBJ2-7

DNA: TGTGCCAGCAGACTCTTCCGGGACCAGACATACGAGCAGTACTTC
CDR3: CASRLFRDQTYEQYF
size: .
length: 15
V: TRBV2
D: .
J: TRBJ2-7

DNA: TGTGCCAGCAGCCAAGATCAGGACAGGACGAATCAGCCCCAGCATTTT
CDR3: CASSQDQDRTNQPQHF
size: .
length: 16
V: TRBV4-2
D: TRBD1
J: TRBJ1-5

DNA: TGTGCCATCAGTGGGACAGGGTCGGAGCAGTACTTC
CDR3: CAISGTGSEQYF
size: few
length: 12
V: TRBV10-3
D: TRBD1
J: TRBJ2-7

DNA: TGTGCCATCAGGGCGGACGGGTCCTCTGGAAACACCATATATTTT
CDR3: CAIRADGSSGNTIYF
size: once
length: 15
V: TRBV10-3
D: .
J: TRBJ1-3

DNA: TGCGCCAGCAGAACCTCGAATTCACCCCTCCACTTT
CDR3: CASRTSNSPLHF
size: .
length: 12
V: TRBV5-1
D: .
J: TRBJ1-6

DNA: TGCAGCGTTGAAACAGTGAACACTGAAGCTTTCTTT
CDR3: CSVETVNTEAFF
size: .
length: 12
V: TRBV29-1
D: .
J: TRBJ1-1

DNA: TGTGCCAGCTCACCAGGCGGGCGGGCGAGAGAAGCTTTCTTT
CDR3: CASSPGGRAREAFF
size: .
length: 14
V: TRBV18
D: .
J: TRBJ1-1

DNA: TGCGCCAGCAGCTTGATTCGGAACACTGAAGCTTTCTTT
CDR3: CASSLIRNTEAFF
size: .
length: 13
V: TRBV5-1
D: .
J: TRBJ1-1

DNA: TGTGCCACGATGAACAATGAGCAGTTCTTC
CDR3: CATMNNEQFF
size: .
length: 10
V: TRBV10-3
D: .
J: TRBJ2-1

DNA: TGTGCCAGTAGTCTCCGCCCCAGGGGCTACGAGCAGTACTTC
CDR3: CASSLRPRGYEQYF
size: .
length: 14
V: TRBV19
D: .
J: TRBJ2-7

DNA: TGCGCCAGCAGCTTGGCCGACAGGGGAACCGGGGAGCTGTTTTTT
CDR3: CASSLADRGTGELFF
size: .
length: 15
V: TRBV5-1
D: TRBD1
J: TRBJ2-2

DNA: TGTGCCAGCAGTGAAGAACAGGCAGCTTTTAATGAAAAACTGTTTTTT
CDR3: CASSEEQAAFNEKLFF
size: .
length: 16
V: TRBV6-1
D: .
J: TRBJ1-4

DNA: TGTGCCAGCAGCCCGGGACATTCGAACACTGAAGCTTTCTTT
CDR3: CASSPGHSNTEAFF
size: .
length: 14
V: TRBV7-6
D: .
J: TRBJ1-1

DNA: TGTGCCAGTAGTACCGGGACTGCTAACTACGAGCAGTACTTC
CDR3: CASSTGTANYEQYF
size: .
length: 14
V: TRBV19
D: .
J: TRBJ2-7

DNA: TGTGCCAGCAGCTCCCAACTCGGCCGTCCTAGCACAGATACGCAGTATTTT
CDR3: CASSSQLGRPSTDTQYF
size: .
length: 17
V: TRBV5-4
D: .
J: TRBJ2-3

DNA: TGTGCCGGCAGTTCTAAGGGGAACACCGGGGAGCTGTTTTTT
CDR3: CAGSSKGNTGELFF
size: .
length: 14
V: TRBV27
D: .
J: TRBJ2-2

DNA: TGCGCCAGCAGCTTGGGTCAGGGTAAAGACACTGAAGCTTTCTTT
CDR3: CASSLGQGKDTEAFF
size: .
length: 15
V: TRBV5-1
D: .
J: TRBJ1-1

DNA: TGTGCCAGTAGTAGGGCCGGGACAGATTATGGCTACACCTTC
CDR3: CASSRAGTDYGYTF
size: .
length: 14
V: TRBV19
D: TRBD1
J: TRBJ1-2

DNA: TGTGCCAGCAGCACTGACCCGAGAACCGGGGAGCTGTTTTTT
CDR3: CASSTDPRTGELFF
size: once
length: 14
V: TRBV5-6
D: .
J: TRBJ2-2

DNA: TGTGCCAGCAGTCGGGACCGTCAAGAGACCCAGTACTTC
CDR3: CASSRDRQETQYF
size: once
length: 13
V: TRBV6-6
D: .
J: TRBJ2-5

DNA: TGTGCCAGCAGCTTAGCGGGACCCCTCGGGGCCAACGTCCTGACTTTC
CDR3: CASSLAGPLGANVLTF
size: .
length: 16
V: TRBV7-9
D: .
J: TRBJ2-6

DNA: TGTGCCAGCAGGACGGACTCCTACGAGCAGTACTTC
CDR3: CASRTDSYEQYF
size: .
length: 12
V: TRBV2
D: .
J: TRBJ2-7

DNA: TGTGCCAGCAGCCAAGATGGAATAGCGGGGGGGCAAGAGACCCAGTACTTC
CDR3: CASSQDGIAGGQETQYF
size: .
length: 17
V: TRBV4-2
D: TRBD2
J: TRBJ2-5

DNA: TGTGCCAGCAGCCCACGAGACCGGGACAGGGGCGACAGAGAGACCCAGTACTTC
CDR3: CASSPRDRDRGDRETQYF
size: .
length: 18
V: TRBV21-1
D: .
J: TRBJ2-5

DNA: TGTGCCAGCAGCCCTCTCCGGGGATTTTTCAATCAGCCCCAGCATTTT
CDR3: CASSPLRGFFNQPQHF
size: .
length: 16
V: TRBV7-2
D: .
J: TRBJ1-5

DNA: TGCGCCAGCAGCCACGCGCAGGGGGCGTACTATGGCTACACCTTC
CDR3: CASSHAQGAYYGYTF
size: .
length: 15
V: TRBV4-1
D: TRBD1
J: TRBJ1-2

DNA: TGTGCCAGTAGTATAGGGACAGTGGTAGGGGAGACCCAGTACTTC
CDR3: CASSIGTVVGETQYF
size: .
length: 15
V: TRBV19
D: .
J: TRBJ2-5

DNA: TGTGCCAGCAGCGCATCAGCGACAGGGGGGGTTCAGCCCCAGCATTTT
CDR3: CASSASATGGVQPQHF
size: .
length: 16
V: TRBV7-8
D: TRBD1
J: TRBJ1-5